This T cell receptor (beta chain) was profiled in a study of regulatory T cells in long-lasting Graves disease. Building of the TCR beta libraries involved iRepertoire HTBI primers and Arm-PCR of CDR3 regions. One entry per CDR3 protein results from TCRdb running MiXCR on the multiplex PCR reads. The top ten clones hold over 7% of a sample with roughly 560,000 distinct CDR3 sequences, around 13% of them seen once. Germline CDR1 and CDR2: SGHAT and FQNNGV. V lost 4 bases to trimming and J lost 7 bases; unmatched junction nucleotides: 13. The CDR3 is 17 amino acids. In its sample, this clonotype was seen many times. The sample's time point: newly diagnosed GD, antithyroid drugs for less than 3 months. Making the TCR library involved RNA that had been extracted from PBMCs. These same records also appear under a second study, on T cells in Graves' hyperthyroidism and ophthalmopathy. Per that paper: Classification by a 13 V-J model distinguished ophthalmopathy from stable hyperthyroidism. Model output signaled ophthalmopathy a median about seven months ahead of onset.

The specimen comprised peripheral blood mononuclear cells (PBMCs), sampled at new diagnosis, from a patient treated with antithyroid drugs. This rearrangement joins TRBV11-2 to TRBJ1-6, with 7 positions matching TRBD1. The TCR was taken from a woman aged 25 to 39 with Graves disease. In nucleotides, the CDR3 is TGTGCCAGCAGCTCTCTAAAGGGGGCAGGCCGCAATTCACCCCTCCACTTT. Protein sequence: CASSSLKGAGRNSPLHF.